This TCR beta chain was sequenced for a study of T cells in narcolepsy. General study findings and limits: Autoreactive clone sequences were missing from some blood memory CD4+ repertoires.

Method: immunoSEQ multiplex PCR; TCRdb's copy keeps in-frame clones and lacks some. Altogether under 40,000 clones are present, 75% to 90% being singletons, with the ten largest covering 0.5% to 0.85%. Germline trimming cut 5 bases from V and 5 bases from J; bases unmatched to any gene: 16. The CDR3 is made up of 17 amino acids. Per germline, CDR1 SEHNR and CDR2 FQNEAQ (reference sequence). Comment on this clone: Its antigen is as yet unknown.

The J gene is TRBJ1-1, the V gene TRBV7-9; 8 positions match TRBD1. Input material: memory (CD45RA-) CD4+ T cells from blood. The sequence was collected from a human donor in good health. The CDR3: CASSRAGGLIEKTEAFF. In DNA form, the CDR3 reads TGTGCCAGCAGCAGAGCAGGGGGCCTGATTGAAAAGACTGAAGCTTTCTTT.